This TCR beta chain was sequenced during a study of T cells in localized non-small cell lung cancer (TCRdb year 2020). About the investigation overall: T cell repertoires of 200 to 250 early-stage NSCLC patients were analyzed, with tumors being compared against uninvolved tumor-adjacent lungs. The cohort was made up of around 250 treatment-naive NSCLC patients whose localized lung tumors had been resected. Of the NSCLC patients, over 120 were male and around 99 were female, and the mean age was approximately 66 years.

At diagnosis, peripheral blood, uninvolved tumor-adjacent lung and tumor were collected and were preserved as a mix of fresh-frozen and FFPE material. For TCR repertoire profiling, blood samples were analyzed as peripheral blood mononuclear cells. TCR beta CDR3 regions were sequenced from DNA using the immunoSEQ Assay. The study's own analysis went as follows. T cell density was computed as TCR beta template counts normalized to usable DNA estimated by amplifying housekeeping genes. The preseqR package was used to estimate richness by extrapolating to 400,000 templates for PBMC samples and to 120,000 templates for tissue samples. Clonality was calculated as one minus Pielou's evenness. To identify tissue-enriched TCRs, differential abundance testing was run on productive amino-acid clonotypes with a minimum total count of 5 and an alpha of 0.1. The Jaccard Index and the Morisita Overlap Index were used to measure how much the repertoires overlapped between compartments. TCR beta CDR3s were clustered by GLIPH together with public tetramer-defined viral CDR3s, and at least three viral sequences plus V-gene enrichment were required for viral motifs. TCRdb mirrors the immuneACCESS table, restricted to in-frame sequences. Some clones are absent from its copies; in checked studies, under half trace to an unresolved V gene, and the reason for the others is unknown. Clone size and V and J calls were adopted from that table, with D and trimming inferred from the DNA. This sample has almost 40,000 clones in its table, and roughly 88% of those were observed once. The ten largest make up under 7% of the sample.

As for this clone: The antigen it binds to is not known. No per-base quality is available; no much larger clone lies one base away.

Study-level results and caveats: Multi-region tumor sequencing was not performed, so intratumor heterogeneity could not be excluded. Higher blood T cell density associated with longer overall survival, while higher adjacent-lung clonality associated with shorter survival. A median of around 57 of the top 100 tumor clones turned up in the paired uninvolved adjacent lung, and about 28 of those clones also ranked among the top 100 of that same adjacent lung. Uninvolved tumor-adjacent lung showed the highest T cell clonality, higher than tumor, which suggests more focused antigenic responses in the uninvolved tumor-adjacent lung. Because the study design was exploratory, TCR variables were selected using unadjusted p-values without false-discovery rate correction.

The V and J ends are trimmed by 2 bases and 4 bases, leaving 9 bases between them. There are 14 amino acids in the CDR3, from cysteine to phenylalanine inclusive. Of the read, only the CDR3 DNA is kept; its 42 bases are in frame from base 1. CDR1 and CDR2 (LGHNA, YSLEER) derive from the germline V gene. The sequenced sample was peripheral blood mononuclear cells, obtained before any cancer treatment. The receptor was derived from a male donor at least 60 years old with stage II lung adenocarcinoma. The chain was built from TRBV4-3 and TRBJ1-3, with the D gene call left open. CDR3 reads: CASSQKVPGNTIYF. The DNA sequence is given as TGCGCCAGCAGCCAAAAGGTGCCCGGAAACACCATATATTTT.